The entry below describes one TCR beta chain. These data originate in a study of control samples from healthy donors and cancer patients. Method: immunoSEQ multiplex PCR; TCRdb's copy keeps in-frame clones and lacks some. The data contain approximately 79,000 clones, 75% to 90% of them seen just once; the ten biggest clones take up more than 7%. The CDR3 has 14 residues. V lost 0 bases, J lost 8 bases, and 9 bases stayed unmatched. Looked up from germline, CDR1 is GTSNPN and CDR2 is SVGIG (reference sequence). This TCR was sampled from a man between 45 and 60 years old in good health. The chain joins TRBV30 to TRBJ1-2; TRBD1 aligns across 7 bases. Sequences were obtained from blood. The CDR3 loop reads CAWSVKLQGQGYTF. The CDR3 region has the DNA TGTGCCTGGAGTGTAAAATTACAGGGGCAAGGCTACACCTTC.